This T cell receptor (beta chain) appears in the sequencing data of a study of regulatory T cells in long-lasting Graves disease (TCRdb year 2021). As for the study more broadly: Newly diagnosed Graves' disease patients had taken antithyroid drugs for less than 3 months. TCR sequencing covered some 13 persistent and around 20 newly diagnosed Graves' disease patients, about 35 samples in total. Persistent Graves' disease patients were compared with newly diagnosed Graves' disease patients by peripheral blood TCR sequencing and RNA sequencing. The study was conducted in China and was registered as a clinical trial. The study at large found these results: As a limitation, the authors acknowledged that the small sample size may reduce accuracy. Preferential use of TRBV28, TRBJ1-2 and TRBJ2-5 was observed in persistent disease, whereas TRBV20-1 and TRBJ2-1 were favored in newly diagnosed disease. A larger number of public clonotypes was shared among persistent patients (fewer than 3,000) than among newly diagnosed patients (around 970). Sequencing and analysis were limited to the TCR beta chain. Persistent Graves' disease patients showed lower TCR Shannon entropy and fewer highly expanded clones than newly diagnosed patients, suggesting clonal expansion. The study examined only peripheral blood because the primary lesion, thyroid tissue, could not be accessed.

The germline V gene specifies SNHLY as CDR1 and FYNNEI as CDR2. The CDR3 numbers 13 residues from cysteine through phenylalanine. Only CDR3 DNA is held: 39 bases, read in frame from base 1. About this clonotype itself: Its antigen is still unknown. An end of the junction differs from the germline gene, which may be a read error.

Receptor amplification or capture employed multiplex PCR. For sequencing, an Illumina HiSeq 4000 was employed. TCR beta libraries were built with iRepertoire HTBI primers and Arm-PCR amplification of CDR3 regions. Before sequencing, the PCR products went through gel purification. Processing in the source paper ran as follows. Gene usage analysis of CDR3 amino acid clonotypes relied on the 60 or so TRBV and over 13 TRBJ segments identified across samples. COPE and FqMerger were used to merge the filtered high-quality paired reads into contigs. BLAST was used to align contigs to IMGT TRBV, TRBD and TRBJ reference genes, with CDR3 defined following IMGT. Any clonotype with a frequency above 0.1% was classified as a highly expanded clone. Shannon entropy served as the measure of repertoire diversity, while the Gini coefficient captured V-J evenness. Clonotypes shared by more than one individual were considered public. TCRdb reran the public reads through fastp at Q25 and MiXCR, keeping productive beta chains. When rows share a CDR3 protein, they turn into one entry using the most common DNA and genes. These V and J calls originate from TCRdb's pipeline instead of the authors' own analysis. Within this sample are 450,000 to 600,000 distinct CDR3 sequences, with roughly 15% of them counted one time only. The biggest ten clones account for over 9% of the sample.

In light of the paper, this sample's time point label describes: newly diagnosed GD, antithyroid drugs for less than 3 months. RNA was extracted from PBMCs in TRIzol for both TCR sequencing and RNA sequencing. Graves' disease was diagnosed according to American Thyroid Association guidelines. Patients for the study were recruited at an endocrinology department in Xi'an, China. Each patient gave roughly 10 milliliters of peripheral blood, collected in an EDTA anticoagulant tube. Ficoll Paque Plus density gradient separation was used to isolate PBMCs, and no further T cell sorting was performed. RNA quality was checked with an Agilent 2100 Bioanalyzer and agarose gel, and concentration with a NanoDrop 2000. This sample was also put to use in a study of T cells in Graves' hyperthyroidism and ophthalmopathy. As that second paper reports: A patient counted as having stable Graves' hyperthyroidism if no progression to ophthalmopathy occurred over 18 months of follow-up. Hyperthyroidism patients were aged 18 to 65 years and newly diagnosed, with disease duration of less than 2 months. Patients with uncontrolled infections, other autoimmune diseases, pregnancy or lactation were excluded. Diagnoses relied on clinical symptoms, serum thyroxine and TRAb, thyroid ultrasound and orbital computed tomography. The TCR CDR3 was subjected to a first round of RT-PCR using the HTBI primer set and the Qiagen OneStep RT-PCR kit. Most expanded thyroid clonotypes (frequency above 0.001) were also found in blood, which suggests that blood repertoires may mirror thyroid immune responses. A 13 V-J signature model separated ophthalmopathy from stable hyperthyroidism, with roughly 88% sensitivity and roughly 81% specificity in cross-validation and 80%/75% in testing. In validation, progression to ophthalmopathy was predicted by the model with more than 65% sensitivity and around 76% specificity, a median of around 6.5 months before onset. A discovery cohort of 95 to 100 patients, roughly 45 with Graves' ophthalmopathy and approximately 55 with stable Graves' hyperthyroidism, was used to find distinguishing TCR V-J signatures. Prospective prediction of ophthalmopathy was tested in an independent validation cohort consisting of 18 hyperthyroidism patients and about 17 patients who later progressed to ophthalmopathy. The 95 to 100 discovery patients were randomly divided into training and test sets at a 7:3 ratio. In about 6 Graves' hyperthyroidism patients, the study also compared T-cell repertoires from thyroid tissue with T-cell repertoires from blood. After sampling, hyperthyroidism patients received methimazole starting at 30 mg daily, and ophthalmopathy patients received high-dose intravenous methylprednisolone. Libraries were constructed in a second round of multiplex PCR, after which size selection and purification were carried out. The libraries were sequenced on an Illumina HiSeq2000 using paired-end 100 bp reads. SOAPnuke was used to process the raw data, throwing out any read that contained adapters or uncalled bases, had a mean Phred below 15, or lacked an exact constant-primer or identifier match. High-quality paired reads were merged using COPE v1.2.5, and each unique nucleotide sequence was defined as a clonotype. Clonotypes were aligned to IMGT TRBV, TRBD and TRBJ reference segments using MiTCR v1.1. Analysis was restricted to V-J combinations with a frequency above 0.0001, which covered roughly 99% of repertoires. The TCS score was defined as the ratio of F50 (clonal expansion) to E x V (chaos), calculated using BLOSUM62-based TCRdist between CDR3 peptides within each V-J. Welch's t-statistics and random forest reduced approximately 520 V-J features to fewer than 15, which were used in a naive Bayes classifier (R e1071). Sample size was not statistically predetermined, and investigators were not blinded to group allocation. The paper reports TCR Vbeta CDR3 sequencing of roughly 140 peripheral blood samples: around 45 ophthalmopathy, around 80 hyperthyroidism and around 17 progressor patients.

This TCR was recovered from a man in his forties or fifties with Graves disease. Donor details come from another sample of the same person, matched by shared clones. The receptor chain draws on TRBV2 and TRBJ2-7; 11 central nucleotides agree with TRBD2. The sample was peripheral blood mononuclear cells (PBMCs), taken at new diagnosis, from a patient treated with antithyroid drugs. CDR3 protein: CASSQDSGRAWGF. The DNA sequence reads TGTGCCAGCAGTCAAGATAGCGGGAGGGCTTGGGGCTTC.